The 26 T cell receptor beta chains presented below share a single source sample, sequenced in a study of T cells in tuberculosis. Sequenced by immunoSEQ multiplex PCR; TCRdb stores in-frame clones only, minus some. This table holds tens of thousands of clones, roughly 94% found once. Noted time point: new active TB diagnosis, blood taken before or within 7 days of starting treatment. The sample was PBMCs, taken at tuberculosis diagnosis. Every receptor here comes from an adult with tuberculosis. Some clones in this sample may be carry-over from other donors' samples.

J is TRBJ1-1 and V is TRBV7-9, with 10 positions matching TRBD1. The CDR3 length is 16 residues. Germline trimming cut 5 bases from V and 1 base from J; bases unmatched to any gene: 7. CDR1 and CDR2 from the germline V gene are SEHNR and FQNEAQ (reference sequence). CDR3 sequence: CASSQTGTGANTEAFF. CDR3 DNA sequence: TGTGCCAGCAGCCAGACCGGGACAGGGGCGAACACTGAAGCTTTCTTT.

Turning to this clone: An end of the junction differs from the germline gene, which may be a read error. The V and J genes are TRBV19 and TRBJ2-1; TRBD1 aligns across 7 bases. CDR1 and CDR2 (germline): LNHDA, SQIVND (reference sequence). This CDR3 region has 15 residues. CDR3 sequence reads: CASSIGTVLAREQFF. DNA of the CDR3: TGTGCCAGCAGTATCGGGACAGTACTGGCTCGTGAGCAGTTCTTC.

The V gene is TRBV9, the J gene TRBJ2-3; D gene ambiguous. The CDR3 runs to 15 residues. V was clipped by 0 bases and J by 2 bases, with 10 bases between them. Germline values: CDR1 SGDLS, CDR2 YYNGEE. The CDR3 region has the DNA TGTGCCAGCAGCGTAGGCGGATCGACCACAGATACGCAGTATTTT. Its translation: CASSVGGSTTDTQYF.

The genes are TRBV7-3 and TRBJ2-7; perhaps TRBD1 as D (7 bases). The V end was cut by 5 bases, the J end by 5 bases, with 19 bases between. The CDR3 runs to 15 residues. In germline, CDR1 is SGHTA, CDR2 FQGTGA. The CDR3, as DNA: TGTGCCAGCAGCCCCCTTGGAGGGGGCGACCACGAGCAGTACTTC. Its translation is CASSPLGGGDHEQYF.

The chain links TRBV11-3 to TRBJ1-2; D is unresolved. With 5 bases removed from V and 1 base from J, the gap between germline ends came to 14 bases. The CDR3 runs 15 residues. Per the germline V gene, CDR1 is SGHNT and CDR2 is YENEEA. The CDR3 spells CASSTRTEINYGYTF. The CDR3 DNA reads TGTGCCAGCAGCACCCGTACAGAGATTAACTATGGCTACACCTTC.

The rearrangement uses TRBV19 and TRBJ2-2; weak D call: TRBD1 (6 bases). Germline-derived CDR1 and CDR2 are LNHDA and SQIVND (reference sequence). This CDR3 is built from 16 residues. The V end was cut by 0 bases, the J end by 6 bases, with 14 bases between. CDR3 protein: CASSIDPPGAPGELFF. As DNA, the CDR3 is TGTGCCAGTAGTATAGACCCCCCAGGGGCCCCCGGGGAGCTGTTTTTT.

The CDR3 DNA follows: TGTGCCAGCTCACCATACAACACAGATACGCAGTATTTT. This translates into CASSPYNTDTQYF. The rearrangement uses TRBV18 and TRBJ2-3; no definite D call. The CDR3 has 13 residues. The V gene's germline CDR1 is KGHSH and CDR2 LQKENI. V gave up 2 bases and J gave up 2 bases, with 5 bases separating them.

This clone showed up just a few times. This sequence joins TRBV18 and TRBJ1-2, with 9 nucleotides matching TRBD1. The CDR3 contains 14 residues. The junction had 6 bases not matched to a gene; V was cut back by 3 bases and J by 7 bases. Germline CDR1 is KGHSH and CDR2 is LQKENI. CDR3 amino acids: CASSPGQGFIGYTF. CDR3 DNA: TGTGCCAGCTCACCCGGACAGGGGTTTATTGGCTACACCTTC.

J is TRBJ1-1 and V is TRBV19, with 8 bases identical to TRBD1. Trimming at V came to 4 bases and at J to 4 bases, leaving 8 bases not matched to a gene. Germline CDR1 is LNHDA and CDR2 is SQIVND (reference sequence). The CDR3 covers 15 residues. The CDR3 DNA follows: TGTGCCAGTAGTACCCGGGACAGGAGGGGCACTGAAGCTTTCTTT. Translating it yields CASSTRDRRGTEAFF.

The rearrangement joins TRBV25-1 to TRBJ1-2; weak D call: TRBD1 (5 bases). This CDR3 is 12 amino acids long. Deletions cut 6 bases from V and 7 bases from J, with 12 bases between. CDR1 MGHDK and CDR2 SYGVNS come from the germline V gene. Here the CDR3 DNA reads TGTGCCAGCAGGGGGGGTTTAGGTGGCTACACCTTC. Translation gives CASRGGLGGYTF.

The chain employs TRBV7-2 and TRBJ1-5; maybe TRBD1 (6 bases). The CDR3 consists of 16 residues. Germline-derived CDR1 and CDR2 are SGHTA and FQGNSA. Trimming took 5 bases from V and 1 from J, leaving 15 bases between them. CDR3 loop: CASSPTFTGSNQPQHF. The CDR3 nucleotides read TGTGCCAGCAGCCCAACCTTTACAGGGAGCAATCAGCCCCAGCATTTT.

V gene TRBV18 combines with J gene TRBJ2-3; D not certain. V was cut by 6 bases and J by 2 bases, with 9 bases left in between. The CDR3 runs to 13 residues. The germline V gene encodes CDR1 KGHSH and CDR2 LQKENI. CDR3 in amino acids: CASSLGDTDTQYF. The DNA of the CDR3 is TGTGCCAGCTCCCTAGGTGACACAGATACGCAGTATTTT.

This clone occurred a few times. The CDR3 coding sequence is TGTGCCAGCAGCGGACAGGGCCCCGGGGAGCTGTTTTTT. Translating it yields CASSGQGPGELFF. The rearrangement joins TRBV7-7 to TRBJ2-2; 8 bases line up with TRBD1. V dropped 5 bases and J dropped 6; count of bases not matched to a gene: 2. This CDR3 is 13 amino acids long. Germline V gene data show CDR1 as SSHAT and CDR2 as FNYEAQ (reference sequence).

V usage is TRBV29-1 and J usage is TRBJ2-2; a possible D gene is TRBD2 (5 bases). Germline CDR1 is SQVTM and CDR2 is ANQGSEA. There are 15 residues in the CDR3. V dropped 7 bases and J dropped 6 bases, with 21 bases sitting between them. The DNA for the CDR3 is TGCAGCGCCATGAGCGGCCGAGGATCTCCCGGGGAGCTGTTTTTT. The encoded protein is CSAMSGRGSPGELFF.

The gene calls are TRBV19 and TRBJ1-2; 8 bases agree with TRBD1. This CDR3 spans 14 amino acids. The trim removed 6 bases at V and 4 bases at J, leaving 7 bases unmatched. Germline V gene data show CDR1 as LNHDA and CDR2 as SQIVND (reference sequence). The CDR3 coding sequence is TGTGCCAGTAGGAGACAGGGGAACGGCTATGGCTACACCTTC. The encoded protein is CASRRQGNGYGYTF. Looking up the rest from reference TRBV19 and TRBJ1-2 gives the full variable domain: DGGITQSPKYLFRKEGQNVTLSCEQNLNHDAMYWYRQDPGQGLRLIYYSQIVNDFQKGDIAEGYSVSREKKESFPLTVTSAQKNPTAFYLCASRRQGNGYGYTFGSGTRLTVV.

V usage is TRBV27 and J usage is TRBJ1-5, with D possibly being TRBD1 (6 bases). The length of the CDR3 is 15 residues. V lost 0 bases and J 6 bases, leaving 12 bases between the germline ends. Germline assignment: CDR1 MNHEY and CDR2 SMNVEV (reference sequence). CDR3 in DNA: TGTGCCAGCAGTTTATCTGGACAGTACTCTCAGCCCCAGCATTTT. Protein sequence: CASSLSGQYSQPQHF.

The chain links TRBV2 to TRBJ2-1; 7 nucleotides align to TRBD1. J was trimmed by 1 base and V by 7 bases; bases with no gene match: 10. Germline lookup yields CDR1 SNHLY and CDR2 FYNNEI. The CDR3 consists of 16 residues. The CDR3 is CASNGNRGRSYNEQFF. CDR3 coding DNA: TGTGCCAGCAACGGAAACAGGGGCCGTTCCTACAATGAGCAGTTCTTC.

The chain uses TRBV2 and TRBJ2-1; TRBD1 agrees at 7 bases. The V gene's germline CDR1 is SNHLY and CDR2 FYNNEI. This CDR3 spans 13 amino acids. V lost 6 bases to trimming and J lost 7 bases; unmatched junction nucleotides: 6. CDR3 bases: TGTGCCAGCAGGGATACAGGGGAAAATGAGCAGTTCTTC. It is translated as CASRDTGENEQFF. The variable domain in full, completed from reference TRBV2 and TRBJ2-1, reads EPEVTQTPSHQVTQMGQEVILRCVPISNHLYFYWYRQILGQKVEFLVSFYNNEISEKSEIFDDQFSVERPDGSNFTLKIRSTKLEDSAMYFCASRDTGENEQFFGPGTRLTVL.

The chain links TRBV19 to TRBJ1-1; 8 nucleotides line up with TRBD1. Looked up from germline, CDR1 is LNHDA and CDR2 is SQIVND (reference sequence). Unmatched junction bases numbered 9, after V lost 4 bases and J lost 8 bases. The CDR3 runs to 14 residues. The CDR3 sequence is CASSKGGQGWEAFF. In DNA, the CDR3 is TGTGCCAGTAGTAAAGGAGGACAGGGATGGGAAGCTTTCTTT.

This clone was picked up one time. The genes are TRBV5-1 and TRBJ2-1, with D tentatively TRBD2 (5 bases). CDR3 size: 18 residues. The V end was cut by 0 bases, the J end by 0 bases, with 16 bases between. Looked up from germline, CDR1 is SGHRS and CDR2 is YFSETQ. The CDR3 reads CASSLAGRSRGSYNEQFF. The CDR3 DNA is TGCGCCAGCAGCTTGGCCGGACGATCCCGGGGCTCCTACAATGAGCAGTTCTTC. Variable domain in full (rest from reference TRBV5-1 and TRBJ2-1): KAGVTQTPRYLIKTRGQQVTLSCSPISGHRSVSWYQQTPGQGLQFLFEYFSETQRNKGNFPGRFSGRQFSNSRSEMNVSTLELGDSALYLCASSLAGRSRGSYNEQFFGPGTRLTVL.

This rearrangement joins TRBV30 to TRBJ2-1; D is ambiguous. Germline CDR1 and CDR2: GTSNPN and SVGIG (reference sequence). Trimming removed 0 bases from V and 6 bases from J, with 6 bases in between. The CDR3 loop spans 12 amino acids. The DNA of the CDR3 is TGTGCCTGGAGTGTGTCGAGCAATGAGCAGTTCTTC. It encodes CAWSVSSNEQFF.

As regards this clone: As the CDR3 is not closed by the conserved phenylalanine or tryptophan, this likely results from a read error. No DNA is shown, since the ends of the CDR3 on it are uncertain; the CDR3 is the one TCRdb lists. V is TRBV21-1 and J is TRBJ1-1. TRBV21-1 corresponds to a pseudogene. With termini counted, the CDR3 has 14 amino acids. The CDR3 loop is CASSKKVVGSRIRL.

This clone counts as medium-sized. The chain employs TRBV6-4 and TRBJ2-6, with 9 bases that match TRBD1. The germline CDR1 and CDR2 sequences are MRHNA and SNTAGT. Trimming took 5 bases from V and 2 from J; bases not matched to a gene: 4. The CDR3 extends over 16 amino acids. This CDR3 reads CASSRTGGAGANVLTF. The DNA of the CDR3 is TGTGCCAGCAGTCGCACAGGGGGCGCTGGGGCCAACGTCCTGACTTTC.

The chain couples TRBV29-1 to TRBJ1-1; 8 bases match TRBD1. The trim removed 4 bases at V and 3 bases at J, leaving 7 bases unmatched. Germline loops: CDR1 SQVTM, CDR2 ANQGSEA. The CDR3 covers 14 residues. For the CDR3, the DNA is TGCAGCGTTGGCCCGGACAGGGAGTACACTGAAGCTTTCTTT. This translates into CSVGPDREYTEAFF.

V and J are TRBV29-1 and TRBJ1-1; D may be TRBD1 (5 bases). The CDR3 has 13 residues. Trimming took 1 base from V and 5 from J, leaving 11 bases between them. Germline V gene sequence: CDR1 SQVTM, CDR2 ANQGSEA. Here the CDR3 reads CSVEGQGWTEAFF. CDR3 sequence (DNA): TGCAGCGTTGAAGGGCAGGGATGGACTGAAGCTTTCTTT.

The rearrangement uses TRBV18 and TRBJ1-4; unclear D gene. CDR1 is KGHSH, CDR2 LQKENI, per germline. Trimming cost V 6 bases and J 5 bases, with 10 bases left between them. The CDR3 totals 13 residues. CDR3 in amino acids: CASSPSVNEKLFF. CDR3 coding DNA: TGTGCCAGCTCCCCGAGTGTAAATGAAAAACTGTTTTTT.